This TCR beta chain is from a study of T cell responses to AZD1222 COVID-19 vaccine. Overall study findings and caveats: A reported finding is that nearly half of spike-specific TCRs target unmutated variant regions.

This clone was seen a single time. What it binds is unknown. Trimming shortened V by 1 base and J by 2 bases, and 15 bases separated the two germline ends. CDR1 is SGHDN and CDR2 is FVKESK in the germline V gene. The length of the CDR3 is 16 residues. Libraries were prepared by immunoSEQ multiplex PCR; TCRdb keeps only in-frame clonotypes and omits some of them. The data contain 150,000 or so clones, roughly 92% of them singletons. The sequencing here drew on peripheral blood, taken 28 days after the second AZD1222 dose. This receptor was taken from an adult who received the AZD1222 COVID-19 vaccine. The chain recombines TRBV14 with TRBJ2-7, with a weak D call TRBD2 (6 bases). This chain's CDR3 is CASSQGGGGVPYEQYF. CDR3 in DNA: TGTGCCAGCAGCCAAGGCGGCGGAGGGGTTCCCTACGAGCAGTACTTC.